The source of this T cell receptor beta chain is a study of beta chain features in type 1 diabetes. As for this clone: The antigen is not known. The sample contains more than one DNA sequence encoding this CDR3.

Every bit of the isolated RNA underwent reverse transcription, so sequencing read expressed TCRB transcripts. The assay was immunoSEQ multiplex PCR, and TCRdb's table has in-frame clones only and misses some. The sample yields some 350,000 clones, 8.5% to 10% seen once. The germline V gene has CDR1 SGDLS and CDR2 YYNGEE. CDR3 length: 15 amino acids. V shed 0 bases and J 5 bases; nucleotides not matched to a gene: 6. Study-wide results and limits: Naive, central memory and regulatory TCRB repertoires appeared more similar among patients than healthy donors. Within each of all four CD4+ subsets, Type 1 diabetes patients had TCRB CDR3s that were moderately but significantly shorter.

The sequence derives from a man younger than 40 with type 1 diabetes. Sequences were obtained from central memory CD4+ T cells from blood. V and J are TRBV9 and TRBJ2-5; TRBD1 aligns across 8 bases. CDR3 residues: CASSVGQGARETQYF. The CDR3 DNA reads as TGTGCCAGCAGCGTAGGGCAGGGGGCACGGGAGACCCAGTACTTC.